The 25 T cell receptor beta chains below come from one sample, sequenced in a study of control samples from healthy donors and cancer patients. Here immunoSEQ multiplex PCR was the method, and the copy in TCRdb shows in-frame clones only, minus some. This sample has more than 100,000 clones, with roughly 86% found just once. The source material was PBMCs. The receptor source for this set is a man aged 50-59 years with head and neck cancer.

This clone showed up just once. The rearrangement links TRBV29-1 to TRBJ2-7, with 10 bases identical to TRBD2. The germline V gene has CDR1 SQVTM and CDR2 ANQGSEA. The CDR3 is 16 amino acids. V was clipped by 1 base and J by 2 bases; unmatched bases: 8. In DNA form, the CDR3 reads TGCAGCGTTGAAGCGAGTTGGCTAGCGGGAGCCTACGAGCAGTACTTC. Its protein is CSVEASWLAGAYEQYF.

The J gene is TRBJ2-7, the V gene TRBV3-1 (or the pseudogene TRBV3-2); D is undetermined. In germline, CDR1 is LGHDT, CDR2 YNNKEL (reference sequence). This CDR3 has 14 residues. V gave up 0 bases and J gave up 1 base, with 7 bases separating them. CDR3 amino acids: CASSQDMGSYEQYF. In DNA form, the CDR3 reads TGTGCCAGCAGCCAAGATATGGGTTCCTACGAGCAGTACTTC.

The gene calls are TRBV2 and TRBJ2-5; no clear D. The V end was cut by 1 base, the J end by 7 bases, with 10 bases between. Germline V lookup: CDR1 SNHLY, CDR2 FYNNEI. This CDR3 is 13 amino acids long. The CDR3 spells CASSEGAGWTQYF. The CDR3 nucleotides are TGTGCCAGCAGTGAAGGGGCCGGTTGGACCCAGTACTTC. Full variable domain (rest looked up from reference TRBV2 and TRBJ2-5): EPEVTQTPSHQVTQMGQEVILRCVPISNHLYFYWYRQILGQKVEFLVSFYNNEISEKSEIFDDQFSVERPDGSNFTLKIRSTKLEDSAMYFCASSEGAGWTQYFGPGTRLLVL.

The CDR3 region is CASSYSKGTRDNEQFF. As DNA, the CDR3 is TGTGCCAGCAGTTACTCGAAGGGGACTAGAGACAATGAGCAGTTCTTC. The genes are TRBV6-5 and TRBJ2-1; 8 bases line up with TRBD2. The V segment lost 0 bases and the J segment 5 bases; nucleotides outside the gene matches: 6. This CDR3 has 16 residues. The V gene's germline CDR1 is MNHEY and CDR2 SVGAGI.

CDR3 coding DNA: TGCGCCAGCAGCTTTGGACAGGGATCCTCTGAAGCTTTCTTT. Protein sequence: CASSFGQGSSEAFF. The V gene is TRBV5-1, the J gene TRBJ1-1; 8 bases are shared with TRBD1. This CDR3 has 14 amino acids. V shed 2 bases, J shed 6 bases, and the junction held 6 bases outside the gene matches. The germline V gene encodes CDR1 SGHRS and CDR2 YFSETQ.

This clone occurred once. The CDR3 bases are TGTGCCAGCAGTGAGGGACACGTAGCCCAAGAGACCCAGTACTTC. This encodes CASSEGHVAQETQYF. The chain carries TRBV6-1 and TRBJ2-5; the D gene is possibly TRBD1 (6 bases). The germline V and J ends were trimmed by 3 bases and 1 base, with 12 bases remaining between them. The CDR3 length is 15 residues. CDR1 is MNHNS and CDR2 is SASEGT in the germline V gene.

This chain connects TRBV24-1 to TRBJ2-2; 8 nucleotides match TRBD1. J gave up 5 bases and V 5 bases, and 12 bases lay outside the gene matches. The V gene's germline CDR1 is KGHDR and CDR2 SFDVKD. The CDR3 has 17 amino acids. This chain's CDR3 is CATSGPSPDRATGELFF. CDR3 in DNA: TGTGCCACCAGTGGCCCTTCCCCGGACAGGGCGACCGGGGAGCTGTTTTTT.

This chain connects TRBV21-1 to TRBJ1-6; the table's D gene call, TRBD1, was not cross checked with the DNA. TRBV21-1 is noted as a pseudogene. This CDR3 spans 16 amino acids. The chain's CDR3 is CASSSPGQGHNSPLHF. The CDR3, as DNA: TGTGCCAGCAGCTCCCCAGGACAGGGGCATAATTCACCCCTCCACTTT.

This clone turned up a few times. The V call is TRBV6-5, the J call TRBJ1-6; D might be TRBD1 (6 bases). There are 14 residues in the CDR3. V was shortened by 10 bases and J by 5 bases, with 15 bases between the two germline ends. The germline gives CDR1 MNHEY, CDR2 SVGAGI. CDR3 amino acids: CAIAQDRNNSPLHF. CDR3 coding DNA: TGTGCCATCGCGCAAGACAGGAATAATTCACCCCTCCACTTT.

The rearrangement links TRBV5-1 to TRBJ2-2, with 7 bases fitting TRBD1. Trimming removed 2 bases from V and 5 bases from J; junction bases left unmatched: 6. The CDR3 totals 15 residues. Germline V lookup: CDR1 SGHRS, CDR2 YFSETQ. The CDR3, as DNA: TGCGCCAGCAGCTTATTGACAGGGAATACCGGGGAGCTGTTTTTT. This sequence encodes CASSLLTGNTGELFF.

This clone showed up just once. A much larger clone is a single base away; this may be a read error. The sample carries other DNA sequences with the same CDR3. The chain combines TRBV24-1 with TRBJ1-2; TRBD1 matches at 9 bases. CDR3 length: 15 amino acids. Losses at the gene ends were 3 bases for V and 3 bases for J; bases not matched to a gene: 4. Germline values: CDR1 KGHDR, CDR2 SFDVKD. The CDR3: CATSDPTGGDYGYTF. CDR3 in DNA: TGTGCCACCAGTGATCCGACAGGGGGAGACTATGGCTACACCTTC.

CDR3 nucleotide sequence: TGTGCCAGCAGTTACAACCGGGTGGATGGCTACACCTTC. Residues: CASSYNRVDGYTF. The V and J genes are TRBV28 and TRBJ1-2; D remains unclear. Per germline, CDR1 MDHEN and CDR2 SYDVKM. The CDR3 spans 13 residues. V was trimmed by 4 bases and J by 6 bases, leaving 12 bases between them.

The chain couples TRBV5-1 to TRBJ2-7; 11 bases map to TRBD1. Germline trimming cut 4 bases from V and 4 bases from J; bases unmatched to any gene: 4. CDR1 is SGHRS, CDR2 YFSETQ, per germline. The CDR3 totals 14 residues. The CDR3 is CASSPGDRGYEQYF. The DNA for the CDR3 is TGCGCCAGCAGCCCCGGGGACAGGGGGTACGAGCAGTACTTC.

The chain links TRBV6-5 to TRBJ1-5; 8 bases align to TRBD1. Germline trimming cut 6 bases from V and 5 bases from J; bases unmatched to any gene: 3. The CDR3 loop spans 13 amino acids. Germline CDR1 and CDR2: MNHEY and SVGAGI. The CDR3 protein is CASRKDRDQPQHF. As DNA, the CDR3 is TGTGCCAGCAGGAAGGACAGGGATCAGCCCCAGCATTTT.

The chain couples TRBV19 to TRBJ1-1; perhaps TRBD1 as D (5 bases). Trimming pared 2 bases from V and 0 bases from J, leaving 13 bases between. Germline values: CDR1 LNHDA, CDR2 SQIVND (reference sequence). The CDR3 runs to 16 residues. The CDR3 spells CASSIPPGDLNTEAFF. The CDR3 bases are TGTGCCAGTAGTATACCCCCCGGGGACCTGAACACTGAAGCTTTCTTT.

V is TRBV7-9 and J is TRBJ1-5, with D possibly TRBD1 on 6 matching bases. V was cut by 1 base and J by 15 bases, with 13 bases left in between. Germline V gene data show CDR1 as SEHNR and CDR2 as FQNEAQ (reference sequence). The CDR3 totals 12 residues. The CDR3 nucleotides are TGTGCCAGCAGCTTAGATGGGGGCGCGTCGCATTTT. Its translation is CASSLDGGASHF. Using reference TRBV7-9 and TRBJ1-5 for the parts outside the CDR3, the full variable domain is DTGVSQNPRHKITKRGQNVTFRCDPISEHNRLYWYRQTLGQGPEFLTYFQNEAQLEKSRLLSDRFSAERPKGSFSTLEIQRTEQGDSAMYLCASSLDGGASHFGDGTRLSIL.

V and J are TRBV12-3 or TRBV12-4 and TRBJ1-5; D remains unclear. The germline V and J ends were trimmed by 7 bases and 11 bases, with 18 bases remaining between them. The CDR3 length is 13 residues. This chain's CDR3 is CASKRTSVQTQHF. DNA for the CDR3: TGTGCCAGCAAGAGGACCAGCGTTCAAACCCAGCATTTT.

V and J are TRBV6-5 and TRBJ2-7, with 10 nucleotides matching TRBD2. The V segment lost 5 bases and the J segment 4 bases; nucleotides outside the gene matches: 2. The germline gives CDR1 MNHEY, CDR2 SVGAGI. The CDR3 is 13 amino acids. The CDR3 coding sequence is TGTGCCAGCAGTCGGACTAGCGGTTACGAGCAGTACTTC. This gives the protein CASSRTSGYEQYF.

The CDR3 coding sequence is TGTGCCAGCAGCCAACACCGGGGCAGGGCGAACACCGGGGAGCTGTTTTTT. It encodes CASSQHRGRANTGELFF. This chain uses TRBV7-9 with TRBJ2-2; possibly TRBD1 or TRBD2 for D (5 bases each). V lost 5 bases to trimming and J lost 0 bases, with 16 bases between them. The CDR3 is made up of 17 amino acids. Per germline, CDR1 SEHNR and CDR2 FQNEAQ (reference sequence).

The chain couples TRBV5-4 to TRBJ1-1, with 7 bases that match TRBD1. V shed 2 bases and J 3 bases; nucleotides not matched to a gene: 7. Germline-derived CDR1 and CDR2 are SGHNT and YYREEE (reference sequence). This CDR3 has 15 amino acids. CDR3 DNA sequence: TGTGCCAGCAGCTTCGAGACAGGGATTCACACTGAAGCTTTCTTT. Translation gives CASSFETGIHTEAFF.

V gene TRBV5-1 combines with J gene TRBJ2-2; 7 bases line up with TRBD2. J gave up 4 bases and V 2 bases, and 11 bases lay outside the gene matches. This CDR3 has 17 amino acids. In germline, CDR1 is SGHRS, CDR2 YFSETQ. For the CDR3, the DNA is TGCGCCAGCAGCTTAGGAGCAGCGGGGTCCCTCACCGGGGAGCTGTTTTTT. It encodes CASSLGAAGSLTGELFF.

This CDR3 reads CASKAGTTPGANVLTF. The DNA of the CDR3 is TGTGCCAGTAAGGCAGGGACCACCCCTGGGGCCAACGTCCTGACTTTC. The chain couples TRBV19 to TRBJ2-6, with D perhaps assigned TRBD1 or TRBD2 (5 bases each). This CDR3 is built from 16 residues. V was trimmed by 7 bases and J by 2 bases, leaving 15 bases between them. Germline CDR1 is LNHDA and CDR2 is SQIVND (reference sequence).

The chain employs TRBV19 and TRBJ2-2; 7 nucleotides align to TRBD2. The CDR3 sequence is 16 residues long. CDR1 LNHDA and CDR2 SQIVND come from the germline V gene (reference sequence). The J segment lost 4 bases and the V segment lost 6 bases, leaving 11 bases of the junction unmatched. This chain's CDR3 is CASRSRVVAGTGELFF. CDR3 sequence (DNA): TGTGCCAGTAGATCCCGTGTTGTAGCGGGCACCGGGGAGCTGTTTTTT.

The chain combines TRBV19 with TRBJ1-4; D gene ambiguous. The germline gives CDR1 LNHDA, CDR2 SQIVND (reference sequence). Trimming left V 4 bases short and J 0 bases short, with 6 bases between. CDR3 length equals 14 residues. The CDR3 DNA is TGTGCCAGTAGTAGAGCTGCAACTAATGAAAAACTGTTTTTT. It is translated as CASSRAATNEKLFF.

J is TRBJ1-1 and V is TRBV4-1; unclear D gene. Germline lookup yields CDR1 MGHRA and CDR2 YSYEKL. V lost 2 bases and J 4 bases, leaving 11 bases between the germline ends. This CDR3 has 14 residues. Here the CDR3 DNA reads TGCGCCAGCAGCCAACACGCCCGATCCACTGAAGCTTTCTTT. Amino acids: CASSQHARSTEAFF.